The text below deals with one T cell receptor beta chain. Only in-frame clones appear in the TCRdb table, and some are missing; sequencing was by immunoSEQ multiplex PCR. The sample includes approximately 150,000 clones, roughly 80% of them seen just once. Germline V gives CDR1 MNHEY, CDR2 SMNVEV (reference sequence). V was pared by 5 bases and J by 4 bases, with 15 bases of the junction left unmatched. The CDR3 is 17 amino acids. This sample was taken from a study of blood T cell repertoires in COVID-19. The clonotype originates from a woman in her thirties or forties who had recovered from COVID-19. The sequencing input was PBMCs or T cells enriched from blood (not recorded which). V gene TRBV27 combines with J gene TRBJ1-2; 8 positions match TRBD1. The CDR3 loop is CASSVISGGASTYGYTF. CDR3 DNA sequence: TGTGCCAGCAGTGTAATCTCAGGGGGCGCATCAACCTATGGCTACACCTTC.